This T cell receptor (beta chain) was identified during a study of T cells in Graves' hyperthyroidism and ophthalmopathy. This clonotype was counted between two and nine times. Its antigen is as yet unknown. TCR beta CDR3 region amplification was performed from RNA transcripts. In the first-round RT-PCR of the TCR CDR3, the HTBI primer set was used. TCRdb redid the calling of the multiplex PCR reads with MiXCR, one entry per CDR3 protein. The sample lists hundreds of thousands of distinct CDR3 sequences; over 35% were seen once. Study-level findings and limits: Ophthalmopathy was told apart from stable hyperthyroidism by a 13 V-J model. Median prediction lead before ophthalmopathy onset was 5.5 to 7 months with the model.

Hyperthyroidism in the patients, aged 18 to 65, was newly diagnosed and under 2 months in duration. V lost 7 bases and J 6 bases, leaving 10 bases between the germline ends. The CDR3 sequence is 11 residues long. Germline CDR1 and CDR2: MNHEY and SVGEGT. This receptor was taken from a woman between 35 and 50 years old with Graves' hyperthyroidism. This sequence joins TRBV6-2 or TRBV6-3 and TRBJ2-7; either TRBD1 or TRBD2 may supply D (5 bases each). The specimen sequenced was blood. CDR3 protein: CASTHGTEQYF. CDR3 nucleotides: TGTGCCAGCACCCACGGGACCGAGCAGTACTTC.